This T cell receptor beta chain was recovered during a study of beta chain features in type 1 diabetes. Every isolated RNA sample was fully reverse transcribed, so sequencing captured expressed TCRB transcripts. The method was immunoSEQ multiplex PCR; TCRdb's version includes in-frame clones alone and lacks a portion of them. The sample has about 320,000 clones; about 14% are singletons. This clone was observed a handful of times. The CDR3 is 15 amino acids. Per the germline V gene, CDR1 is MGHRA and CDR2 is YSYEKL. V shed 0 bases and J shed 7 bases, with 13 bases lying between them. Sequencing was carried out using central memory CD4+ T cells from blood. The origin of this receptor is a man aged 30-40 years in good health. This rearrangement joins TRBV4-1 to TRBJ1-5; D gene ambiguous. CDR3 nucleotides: TGCGCCAGCAGCCAAGAAGAGCTTAACGGGCAGCCCCAGCATTTT. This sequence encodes CASSQEELNGQPQHF.